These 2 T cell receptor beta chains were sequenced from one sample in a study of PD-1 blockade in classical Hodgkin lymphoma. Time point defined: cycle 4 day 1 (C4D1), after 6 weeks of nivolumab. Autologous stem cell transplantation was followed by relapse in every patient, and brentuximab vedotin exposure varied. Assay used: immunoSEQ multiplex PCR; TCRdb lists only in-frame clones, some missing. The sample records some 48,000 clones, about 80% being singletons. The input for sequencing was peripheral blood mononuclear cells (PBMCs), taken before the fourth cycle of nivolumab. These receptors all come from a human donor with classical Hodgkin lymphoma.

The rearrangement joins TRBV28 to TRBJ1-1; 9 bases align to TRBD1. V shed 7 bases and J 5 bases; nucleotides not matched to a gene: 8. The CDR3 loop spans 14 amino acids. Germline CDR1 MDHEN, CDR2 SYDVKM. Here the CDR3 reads CASTGTGRVTEAFF. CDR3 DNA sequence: TGTGCCAGCACGGGGACAGGGAGGGTGACTGAAGCTTTCTTT.

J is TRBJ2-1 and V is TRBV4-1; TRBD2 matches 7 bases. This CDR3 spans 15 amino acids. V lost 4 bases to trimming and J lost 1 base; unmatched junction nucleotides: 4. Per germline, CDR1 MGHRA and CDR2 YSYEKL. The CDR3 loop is CASSLTSDSYNEQFF. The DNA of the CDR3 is TGCGCCAGCAGCCTCACTAGCGATTCCTACAATGAGCAGTTCTTC.